The TCR beta chain under discussion was sequenced for a study of blood T cell repertoires in COVID-19. J lost 3 bases, V lost 6 bases, and 4 bases had no gene match. The CDR3 loop spans 14 amino acids. Per the germline V gene, CDR1 is MNHEY and CDR2 is SVGAGI. The assay was immunoSEQ multiplex PCR, and TCRdb's table has in-frame clones only and misses some. The table has around 87,000 clones, nearly 90% seen once. The origin of this receptor is a man aged 45-65 years with acute or convalescent COVID-19. This sequence joins TRBV6-5 and TRBJ1-2; 10 bases line up with TRBD1. Input material: peripheral blood. CDR3 sequence: CASRDRGLDYGYTF. In DNA form, the CDR3 reads TGTGCCAGCAGGGACAGGGGGTTAGACTATGGCTACACCTTC.